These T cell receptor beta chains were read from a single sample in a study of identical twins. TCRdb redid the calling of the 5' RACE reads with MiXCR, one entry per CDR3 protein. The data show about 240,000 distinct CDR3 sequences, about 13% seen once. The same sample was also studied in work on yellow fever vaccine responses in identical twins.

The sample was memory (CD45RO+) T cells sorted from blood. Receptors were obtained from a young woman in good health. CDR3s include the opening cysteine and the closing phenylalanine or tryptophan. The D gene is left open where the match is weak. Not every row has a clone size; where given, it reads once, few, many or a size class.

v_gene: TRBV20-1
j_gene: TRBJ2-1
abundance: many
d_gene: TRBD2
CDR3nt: TGCAGTGCCAGGACTAGCAGTCTTGAGCAGTTCTTC
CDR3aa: CSARTSSLEQFF

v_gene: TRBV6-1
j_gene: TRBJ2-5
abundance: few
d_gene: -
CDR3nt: TGTGCCAGCAGTGGAGGCCGACAGGCGGTAGAGACCCAGTACTTC
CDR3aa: CASSGGRQAVETQYF

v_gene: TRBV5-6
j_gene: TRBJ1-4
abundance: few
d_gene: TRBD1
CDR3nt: TGTGCCAGCACCGGTGGCAGGGGGTTCGAAAAACTGTTTTTT
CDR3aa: CASTGGRGFEKLFF

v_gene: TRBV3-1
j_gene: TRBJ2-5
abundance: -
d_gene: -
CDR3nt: TGTGCCAGCAGCCAAGCCCGAAGAGACCAAGAGACCCAGTACTTC
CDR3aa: CASSQARRDQETQYF

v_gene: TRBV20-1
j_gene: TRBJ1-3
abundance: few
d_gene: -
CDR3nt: TGCAGTGCTAGAGTTTGGCAGGGATCCGGAAACACCATATATTTT
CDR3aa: CSARVWQGSGNTIYF

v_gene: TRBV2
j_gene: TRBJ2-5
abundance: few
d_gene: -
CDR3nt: TGTGCCACCAGCTACGGGGGCGCGTCGGAGACCCAGTACTTC
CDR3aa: CATSYGGASETQYF

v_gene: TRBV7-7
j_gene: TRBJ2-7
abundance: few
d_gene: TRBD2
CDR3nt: TGTGCTAGCAGCTTAGCGGGGACGCGCCTAGAGTTTTACGAGCAGTACTTC
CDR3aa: CASSLAGTRLEFYEQYF

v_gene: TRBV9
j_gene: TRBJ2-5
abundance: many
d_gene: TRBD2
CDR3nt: TGTGCCAGCAGCGTAGCCATGGGGGGGGGACAAGAGACCCAGTACTTC
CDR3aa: CASSVAMGGGQETQYF

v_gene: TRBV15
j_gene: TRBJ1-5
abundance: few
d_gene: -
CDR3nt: TGTGCCACCAGCAGTCCGGGACGGGTTCAGCCCCAGCATTTT
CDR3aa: CATSSPGRVQPQHF

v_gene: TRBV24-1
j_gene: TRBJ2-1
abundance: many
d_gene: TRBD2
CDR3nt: TGTGCCACCAGTGACACCGGGGGGGTTAATGAGCAGTTCTTC
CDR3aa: CATSDTGGVNEQFF